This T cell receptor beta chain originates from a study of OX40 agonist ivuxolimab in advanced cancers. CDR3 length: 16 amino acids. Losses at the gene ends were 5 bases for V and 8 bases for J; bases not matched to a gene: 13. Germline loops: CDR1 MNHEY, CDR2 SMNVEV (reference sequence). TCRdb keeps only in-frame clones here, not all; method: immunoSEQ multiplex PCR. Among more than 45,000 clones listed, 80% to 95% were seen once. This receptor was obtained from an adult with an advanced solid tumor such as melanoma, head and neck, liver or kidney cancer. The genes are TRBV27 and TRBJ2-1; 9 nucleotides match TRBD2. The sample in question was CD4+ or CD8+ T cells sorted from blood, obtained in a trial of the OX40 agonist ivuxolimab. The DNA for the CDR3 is TGTGCCAGCAGTCCAAGACTGCGCGGGGGGGCCGATGAGCAGTTCTTC. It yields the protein CASSPRLRGGADEQFF.